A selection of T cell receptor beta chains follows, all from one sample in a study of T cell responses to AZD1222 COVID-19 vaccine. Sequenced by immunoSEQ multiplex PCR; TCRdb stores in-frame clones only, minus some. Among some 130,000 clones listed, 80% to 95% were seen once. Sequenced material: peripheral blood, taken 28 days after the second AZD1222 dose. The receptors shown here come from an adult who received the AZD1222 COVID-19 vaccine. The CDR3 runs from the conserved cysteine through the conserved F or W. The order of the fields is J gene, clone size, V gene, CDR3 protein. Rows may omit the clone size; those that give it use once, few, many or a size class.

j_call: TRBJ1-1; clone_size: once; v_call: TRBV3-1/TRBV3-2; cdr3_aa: CASTTSGVRAFF
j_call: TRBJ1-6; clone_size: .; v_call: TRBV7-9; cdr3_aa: CASSLDAQSPLHF
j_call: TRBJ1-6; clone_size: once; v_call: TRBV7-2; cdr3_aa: CASSLSSPYNSPLHF
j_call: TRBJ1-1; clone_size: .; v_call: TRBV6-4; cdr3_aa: CASSNEAGGWSTEAFF
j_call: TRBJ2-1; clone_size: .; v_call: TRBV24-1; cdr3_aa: CATSDPGQSSYNEQFF
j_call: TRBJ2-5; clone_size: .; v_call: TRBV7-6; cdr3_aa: CASSWDRAWGETQYF
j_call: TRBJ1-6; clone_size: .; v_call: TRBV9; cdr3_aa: CASSVTVGQSWGPLHF
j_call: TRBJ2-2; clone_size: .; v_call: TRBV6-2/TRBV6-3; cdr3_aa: CASSYWASDYTGELFF
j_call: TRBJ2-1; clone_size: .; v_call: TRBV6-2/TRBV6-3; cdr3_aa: CASSYPRGQLSYNEQFF
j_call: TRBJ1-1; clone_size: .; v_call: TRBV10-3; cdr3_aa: CAISEYSGRNTEAFF
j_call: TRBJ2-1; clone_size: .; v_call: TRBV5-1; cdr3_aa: CASSLVLAGAYNEQFF
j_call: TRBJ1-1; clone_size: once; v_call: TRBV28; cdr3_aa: CASRSPTVTEAFF
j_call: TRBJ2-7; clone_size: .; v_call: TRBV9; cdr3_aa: CASSAGPTYEQYF
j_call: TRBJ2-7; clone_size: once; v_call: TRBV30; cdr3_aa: CAVDRDPYEQYF
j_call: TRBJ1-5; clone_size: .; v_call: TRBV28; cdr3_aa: CASSLDSNQPQHF
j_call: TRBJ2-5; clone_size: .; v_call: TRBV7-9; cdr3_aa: CASNEDRSETQYF
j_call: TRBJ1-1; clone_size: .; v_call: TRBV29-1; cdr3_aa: CSVVYANTEAFF
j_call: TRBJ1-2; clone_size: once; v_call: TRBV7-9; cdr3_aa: CASRRTGVADGYTF
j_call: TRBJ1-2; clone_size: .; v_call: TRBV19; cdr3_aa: CATQGYDYGYTF
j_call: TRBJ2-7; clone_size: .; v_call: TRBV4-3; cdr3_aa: CASSQGTVYEQYF
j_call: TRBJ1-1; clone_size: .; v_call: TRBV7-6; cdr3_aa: CASRTGFDTFF
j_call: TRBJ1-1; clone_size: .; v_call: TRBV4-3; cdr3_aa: CASSLTPGTEAFF
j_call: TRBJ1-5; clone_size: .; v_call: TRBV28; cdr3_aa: CASIPGGASNQPQHF
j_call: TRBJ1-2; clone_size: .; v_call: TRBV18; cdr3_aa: CASSRDRGRSDYGYTF
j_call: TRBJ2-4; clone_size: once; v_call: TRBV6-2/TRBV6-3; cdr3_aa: CASSYSIPLGITKNIQYF
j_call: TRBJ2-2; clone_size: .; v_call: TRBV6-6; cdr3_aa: CASSPPLAGGNTGELFF
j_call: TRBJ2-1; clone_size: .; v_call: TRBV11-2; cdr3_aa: CASSLGPDSSYNEQFF
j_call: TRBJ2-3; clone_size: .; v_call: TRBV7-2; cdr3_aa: CASSVASGRALTDTQYF
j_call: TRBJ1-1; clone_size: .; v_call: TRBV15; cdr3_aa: CATSRVQGAAEAFF
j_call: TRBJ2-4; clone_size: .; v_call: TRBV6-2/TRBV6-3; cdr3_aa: CASSSHRDPVRHIQYF
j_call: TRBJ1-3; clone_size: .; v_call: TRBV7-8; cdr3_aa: CASSLGPQGISGNTIYF
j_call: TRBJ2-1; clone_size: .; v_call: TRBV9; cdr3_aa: CASSVREGHSEQFF
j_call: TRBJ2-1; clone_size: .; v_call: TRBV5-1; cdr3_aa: CASSIPGLAGNEQFF
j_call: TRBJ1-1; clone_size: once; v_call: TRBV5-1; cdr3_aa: CASSFGDNTEAFF
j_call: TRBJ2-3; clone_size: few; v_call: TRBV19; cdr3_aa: CASSSSGRWTDTQYF
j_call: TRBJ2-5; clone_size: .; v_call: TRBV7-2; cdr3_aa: CASSLVQGTETQYF
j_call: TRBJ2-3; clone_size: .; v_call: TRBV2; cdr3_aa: CARLASTQYF
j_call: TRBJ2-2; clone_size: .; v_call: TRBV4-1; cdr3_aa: CASSQETGGAGELFF
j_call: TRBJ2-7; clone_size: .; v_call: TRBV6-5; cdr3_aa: CASSLSGTGAYEQYF
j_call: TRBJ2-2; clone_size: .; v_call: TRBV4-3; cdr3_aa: CASSHDRASAGELFF
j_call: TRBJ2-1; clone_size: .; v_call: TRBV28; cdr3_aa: CASSSIFGSLGQFF
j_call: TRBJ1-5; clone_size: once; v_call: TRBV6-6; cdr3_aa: CASSYSGRVNGTQHF
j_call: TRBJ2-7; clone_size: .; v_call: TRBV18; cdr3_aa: CASSPGLAGGTGEQYF
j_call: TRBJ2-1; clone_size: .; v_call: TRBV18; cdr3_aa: CASSPVFAEYRSYNEQFF
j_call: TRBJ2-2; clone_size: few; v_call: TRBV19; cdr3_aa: CASSMTAGSGGELFF
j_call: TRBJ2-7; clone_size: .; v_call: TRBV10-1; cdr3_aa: CASSESGTSRGEQYF
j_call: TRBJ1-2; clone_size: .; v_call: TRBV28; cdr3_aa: CASSLPTHNYGYTF
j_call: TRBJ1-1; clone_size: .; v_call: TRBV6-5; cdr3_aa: CASTKQGRNTEAFF
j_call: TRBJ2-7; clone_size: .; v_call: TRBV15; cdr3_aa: CATSRDSGDRGEQYF